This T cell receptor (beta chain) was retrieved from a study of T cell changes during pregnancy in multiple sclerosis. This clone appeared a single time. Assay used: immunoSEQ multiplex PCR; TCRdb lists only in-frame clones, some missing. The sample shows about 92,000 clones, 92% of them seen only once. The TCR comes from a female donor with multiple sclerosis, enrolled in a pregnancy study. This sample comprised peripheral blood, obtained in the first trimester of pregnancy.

CDR3 sequence: CASSFTGIRPGLVYNEQFF. Here the CDR3 DNA reads TGTGCCAGCAGTTTCACGGGAATTAGACCCGGTCTCGTTTACAATGAGCAGTTCTTC. The rearrangement links TRBV27 to TRBJ2-1; a weak D match, TRBD2 (5 bases). The CDR3 has 19 residues. Germline V gene sequence: CDR1 MNHEY, CDR2 SMNVEV (reference sequence). V was cut by 3 bases and J by 4 bases, with 25 bases left in between.